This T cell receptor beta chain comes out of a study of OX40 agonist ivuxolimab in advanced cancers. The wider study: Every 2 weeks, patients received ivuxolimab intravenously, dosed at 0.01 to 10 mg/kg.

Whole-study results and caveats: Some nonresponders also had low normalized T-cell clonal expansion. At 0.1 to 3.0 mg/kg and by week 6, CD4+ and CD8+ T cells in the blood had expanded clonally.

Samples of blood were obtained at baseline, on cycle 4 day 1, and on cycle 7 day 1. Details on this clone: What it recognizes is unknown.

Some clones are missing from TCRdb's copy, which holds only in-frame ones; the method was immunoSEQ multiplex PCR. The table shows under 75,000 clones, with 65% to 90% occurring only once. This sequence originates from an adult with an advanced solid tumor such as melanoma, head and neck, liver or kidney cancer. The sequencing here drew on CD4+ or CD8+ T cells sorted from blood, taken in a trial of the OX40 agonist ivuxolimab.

The CDR3 reads CASSQGLASTETQYF. The CDR3 coding sequence is TGTGCCAGCAGCCAGGGACTAGCGAGCACGGAGACCCAGTACTTC. The chain couples TRBV11-3 to TRBJ2-5, with 10 bases matching TRBD2. The germline V gene encodes CDR1 SGHNT and CDR2 YENEEA. The J segment lost 5 bases and the V segment lost 5 bases, leaving 8 bases of the junction unmatched. The CDR3 loop spans 15 amino acids. Complete variable domain (other parts from reference TRBV11-3 and TRBJ2-5): EAGVVQSPRYKIIEKKQPVAFWCNPISGHNTLYWYLQNLGQGPELLIRYENEEAVDDSQLPKDRFSAERLKGVDSTLKIQPAELGDSAVYLCASSQGLASTETQYFGPGTRLLVL.